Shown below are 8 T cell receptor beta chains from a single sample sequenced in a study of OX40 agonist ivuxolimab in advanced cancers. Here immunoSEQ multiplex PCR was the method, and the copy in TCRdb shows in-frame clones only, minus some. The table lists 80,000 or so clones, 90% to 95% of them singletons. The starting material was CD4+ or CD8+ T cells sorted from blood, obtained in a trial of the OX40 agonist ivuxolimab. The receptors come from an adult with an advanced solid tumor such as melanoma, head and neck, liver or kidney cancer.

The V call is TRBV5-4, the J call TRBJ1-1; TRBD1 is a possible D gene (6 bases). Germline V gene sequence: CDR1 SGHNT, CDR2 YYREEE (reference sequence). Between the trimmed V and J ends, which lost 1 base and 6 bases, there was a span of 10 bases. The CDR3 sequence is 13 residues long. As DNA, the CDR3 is TGTGCCAGCAGCTTGAGGGGGGGCTCTGAAGCTTTCTTT. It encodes CASSLRGGSEAFF. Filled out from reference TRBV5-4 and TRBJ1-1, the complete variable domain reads ETGVTQSPTHLIKTRGQQVTLRCSSQSGHNTVSWYQQALGQGPQFIFQYYREEENGRGNFPPRFSGLQFPNYSSELNVNALELDDSALYLCASSLRGGSEAFFGQGTRLTVV.

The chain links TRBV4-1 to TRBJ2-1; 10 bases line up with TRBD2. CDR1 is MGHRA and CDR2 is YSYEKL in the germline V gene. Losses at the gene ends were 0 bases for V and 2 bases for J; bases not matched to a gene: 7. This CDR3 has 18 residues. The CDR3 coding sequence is TGCGCCAGCAGCCAAGAGCCCGCCAGCGGGGGGGCCTACAATGAGCAGTTCTTC. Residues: CASSQEPASGGAYNEQFF.

For the CDR3, the DNA is TGTGCCAGCAGCGTGAGCGGGGGCCTGAATTACGAGCAGTACTTC. Translated, it gives CASSVSGGLNYEQYF. J is TRBJ2-7 and V is TRBV9; 8 positions agree with TRBD2. The CDR3 has 15 amino acids. Germline loops: CDR1 SGDLS, CDR2 YYNGEE. Germline trimming cut 2 bases from V and 4 bases from J; bases unmatched to any gene: 8.

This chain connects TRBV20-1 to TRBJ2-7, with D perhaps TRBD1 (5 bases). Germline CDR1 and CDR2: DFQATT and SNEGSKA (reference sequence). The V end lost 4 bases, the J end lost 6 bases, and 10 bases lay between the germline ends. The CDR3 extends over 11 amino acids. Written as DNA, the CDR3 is TGCAGTGCTAACCAGGGTTCCGAGCAGTACTTC. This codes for CSANQGSEQYF.

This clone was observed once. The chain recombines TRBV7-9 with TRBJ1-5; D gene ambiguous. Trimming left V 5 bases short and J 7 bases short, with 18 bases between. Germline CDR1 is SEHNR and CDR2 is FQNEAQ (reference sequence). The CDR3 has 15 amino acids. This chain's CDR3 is CASSGERIGDQPQHF. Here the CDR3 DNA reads TGTGCCAGCAGCGGAGAAAGGATAGGAGACCAGCCCCAGCATTTT.

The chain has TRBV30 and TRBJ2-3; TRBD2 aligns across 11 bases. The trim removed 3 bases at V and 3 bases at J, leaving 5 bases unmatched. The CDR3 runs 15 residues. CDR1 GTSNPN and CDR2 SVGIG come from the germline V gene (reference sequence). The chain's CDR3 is CAWSIAGGPTDTQYF. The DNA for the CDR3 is TGTGCCTGGAGCATAGCGGGAGGGCCGACAGATACGCAGTATTTT.

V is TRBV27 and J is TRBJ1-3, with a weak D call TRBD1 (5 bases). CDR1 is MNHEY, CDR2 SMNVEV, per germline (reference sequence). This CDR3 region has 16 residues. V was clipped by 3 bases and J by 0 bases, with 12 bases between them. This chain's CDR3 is CASSLGDPISGNTIYF. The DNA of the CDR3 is TGTGCCAGCAGTTTGGGGGACCCGATCTCTGGAAACACCATATATTTT.

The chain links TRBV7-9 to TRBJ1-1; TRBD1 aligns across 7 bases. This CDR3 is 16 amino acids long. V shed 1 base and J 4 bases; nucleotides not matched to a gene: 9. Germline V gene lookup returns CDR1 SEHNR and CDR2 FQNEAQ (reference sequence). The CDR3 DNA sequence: TGTGCCAGCAGCTTAGGGGCAAGGGGGCTGAGCACTGAAGCTTTCTTT. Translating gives CASSLGARGLSTEAFF.